This T cell receptor (beta chain) stems from a study of monozygotic twins with inflammatory bowel disease. Germline V gene sequence: CDR1 SGHDN, CDR2 FVKESK. The CDR3 sequence is 17 residues long. Following a re-call of the 5' RACE reads, TCRdb has one entry per CDR3 protein and lacks DNA. This specimen shows about 450,000 distinct CDR3 sequences; the ten leading clones hold roughly 2.3%. The sequencing input was blood. This clonotype was sampled from a human donor with ulcerative colitis or Crohn's disease, or a healthy co-twin of an affected twin (not recorded which). The V call is TRBV14, the J call TRBJ2-1; TCRdb selects TRBD2, and the lack of DNA leaves this call unchecked. The CDR3 reads CASSPRTSGSLLDEQFF.